This TCR beta chain was identified during a study of post-analysis software for immune sequencing data. Study summary: The courses of disease that were included comprised relapsing-remitting, secondary progressive and progressive-relapsing multiple sclerosis.

This clonotype was seen a handful of times. Its antigen is not identified. Study-wide points: The five TRBV segments detected at higher frequency in patients than in controls included TRBV5-6, TRBV5-1 and TRBV20-1. Co-batched samples clustered tightly together by F measure. Among multiple sclerosis patients, normalized Chao1 diversity was significantly below that of controls.

CDR1 and CDR2 from the germline V gene are DFQATT and SNEGSKA (reference sequence). V was shortened by 1 base and J by 3 bases, with 12 bases between the two germline ends. This CDR3 has 14 residues. TCR beta cDNA libraries included unique molecular identifiers. Out of about 0.9 to 10 million T cells, a few hundred thousand cDNA molecules were generated. TCRdb redid the calling of the PCR reads with MiXCR, one entry per CDR3 protein. The sample contains about 500,000 distinct CDR3 sequences, less than 45% of which appear only once. This clonotype originated in a girl aged 10 to 17 with multiple sclerosis. The chain couples TRBV20-1 to TRBJ1-1, with unresolved D. Sample: blood. The CDR3 sequence is CSARALGRDTEAFF. In DNA, the CDR3 is TGCAGTGCTAGAGCTTTAGGCCGCGACACTGAAGCTTTCTTT.